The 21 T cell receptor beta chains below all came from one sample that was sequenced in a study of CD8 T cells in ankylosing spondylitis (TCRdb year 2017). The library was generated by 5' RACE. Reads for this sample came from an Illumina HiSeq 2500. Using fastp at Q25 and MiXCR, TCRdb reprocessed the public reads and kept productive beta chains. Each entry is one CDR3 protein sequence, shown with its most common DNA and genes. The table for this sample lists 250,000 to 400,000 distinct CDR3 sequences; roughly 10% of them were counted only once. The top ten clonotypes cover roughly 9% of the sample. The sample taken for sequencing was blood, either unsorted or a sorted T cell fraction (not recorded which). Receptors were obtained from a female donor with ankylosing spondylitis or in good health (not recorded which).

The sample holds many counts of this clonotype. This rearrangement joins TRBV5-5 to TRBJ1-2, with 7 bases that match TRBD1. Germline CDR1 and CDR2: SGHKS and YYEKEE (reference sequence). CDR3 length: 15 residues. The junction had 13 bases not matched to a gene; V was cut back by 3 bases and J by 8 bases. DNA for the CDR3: TGTGCCAGCAGCTGGGACAGCTCTACAAATATCGGCTACACCTTC. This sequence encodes CASSWDSSTNIGYTF. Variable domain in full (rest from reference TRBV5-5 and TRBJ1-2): DAGVTQSPTHLIKTRGQQVTLRCSPISGHKSVSWYQQVLGQGPQFIFQYYEKEERGRGNFPDRFSARQFPNYSSELNVNALLLGDSALYLCASSWDSSTNIGYTFGSGTRLTVV.

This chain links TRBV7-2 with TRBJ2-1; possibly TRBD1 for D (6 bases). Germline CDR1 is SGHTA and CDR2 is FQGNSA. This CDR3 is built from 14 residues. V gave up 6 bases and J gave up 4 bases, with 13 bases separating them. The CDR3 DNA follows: TGTGCCAGCAGACCGGGACACATATACAATGAGCAGTTCTTC. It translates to CASRPGHIYNEQFF.

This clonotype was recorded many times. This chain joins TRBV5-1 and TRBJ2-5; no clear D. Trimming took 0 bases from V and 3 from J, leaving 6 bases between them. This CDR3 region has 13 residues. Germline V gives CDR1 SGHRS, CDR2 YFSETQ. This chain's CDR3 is CASSLAAEETQYF. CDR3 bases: TGCGCCAGCAGCTTGGCGGCAGAAGAGACCCAGTACTTC.

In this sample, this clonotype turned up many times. DNA for the CDR3: TGTGCCAGCAGCCCCGGGTGGTCCCACACAGATACGCAGTATTTT. Translation: CASSPGWSHTDTQYF. The V gene is TRBV7-6, the J gene TRBJ2-3; D gene uncertain. The germline V and J ends were trimmed by 5 bases and 2 bases, with 14 bases remaining between them. The germline gives CDR1 SGHVS, CDR2 FNYEAQ. The CDR3 consists of 15 residues.

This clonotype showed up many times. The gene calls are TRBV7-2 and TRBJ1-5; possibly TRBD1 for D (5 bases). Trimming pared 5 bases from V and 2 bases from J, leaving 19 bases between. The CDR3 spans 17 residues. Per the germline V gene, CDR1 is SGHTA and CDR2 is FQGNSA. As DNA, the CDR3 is TGTGCCAGCAGCCTACTCTTCGGGGGGTGGGGCAATCAGCCCCAGCATTTT. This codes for CASSLLFGGWGNQPQHF.

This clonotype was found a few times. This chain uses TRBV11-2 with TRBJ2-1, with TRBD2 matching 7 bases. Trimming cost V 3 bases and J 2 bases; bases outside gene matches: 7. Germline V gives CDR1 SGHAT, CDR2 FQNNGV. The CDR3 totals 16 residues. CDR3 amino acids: CASSLSSGATYNEQFF. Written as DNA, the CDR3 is TGTGCCAGCAGCTTGTCGAGCGGGGCCACCTACAATGAGCAGTTCTTC.

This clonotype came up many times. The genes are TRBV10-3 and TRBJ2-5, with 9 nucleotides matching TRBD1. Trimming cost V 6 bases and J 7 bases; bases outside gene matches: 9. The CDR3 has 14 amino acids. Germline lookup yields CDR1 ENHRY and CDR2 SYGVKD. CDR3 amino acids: CAISDAGTGRTQYF. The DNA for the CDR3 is TGTGCCATCAGCGACGCCGGGACAGGGAGGACCCAGTACTTC.

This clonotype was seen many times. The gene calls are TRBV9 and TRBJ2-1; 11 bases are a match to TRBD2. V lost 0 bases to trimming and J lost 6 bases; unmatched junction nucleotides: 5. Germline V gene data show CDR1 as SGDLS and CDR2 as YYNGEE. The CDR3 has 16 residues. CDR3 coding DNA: TGTGCCAGCAGCGTAGATCCTAGCGGGGGGAGCAATGAGCAGTTCTTC. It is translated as CASSVDPSGGSNEQFF. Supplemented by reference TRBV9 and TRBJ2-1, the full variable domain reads DSGVTQTPKHLITATGQRVTLRCSPRSGDLSVYWYQQSLDQGLQFLIQYYNGEERAKGNILERFSAQQFPDLHSELNLSSLELGDSALYFCASSVDPSGGSNEQFFGPGTRLTVL.

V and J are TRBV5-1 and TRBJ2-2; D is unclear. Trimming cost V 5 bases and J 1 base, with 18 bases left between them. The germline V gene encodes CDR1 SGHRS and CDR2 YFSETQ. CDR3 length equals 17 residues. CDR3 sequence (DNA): TGCGCCAGCAGACCGCTCATATTTCCGGAGAACACCGGGGAGCTGTTTTTT. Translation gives CASRPLIFPENTGELFF. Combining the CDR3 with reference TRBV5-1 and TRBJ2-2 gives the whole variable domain KAGVTQTPRYLIKTRGQQVTLSCSPISGHRSVSWYQQTPGQGLQFLFEYFSETQRNKGNFPGRFSGRQFSNSRSEMNVSTLELGDSALYLCASRPLIFPENTGELFFGEGSRLTVL.

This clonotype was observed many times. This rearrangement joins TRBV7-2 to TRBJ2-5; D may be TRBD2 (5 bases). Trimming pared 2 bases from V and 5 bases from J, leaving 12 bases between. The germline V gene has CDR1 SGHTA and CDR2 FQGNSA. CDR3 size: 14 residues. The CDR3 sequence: CASSLRTGMETQYF. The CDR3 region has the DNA TGTGCCAGCAGCTTAAGGACTGGGATGGAGACCCAGTACTTC.

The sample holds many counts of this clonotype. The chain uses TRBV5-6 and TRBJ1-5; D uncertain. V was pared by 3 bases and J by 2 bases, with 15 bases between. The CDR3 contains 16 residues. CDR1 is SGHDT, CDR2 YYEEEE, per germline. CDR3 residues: CASSSMTYSGNQPQHF. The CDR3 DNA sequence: TGTGCCAGCAGCTCAATGACGTATTCGGGCAATCAGCCCCAGCATTTT. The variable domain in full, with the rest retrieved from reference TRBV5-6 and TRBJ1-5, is DAGVTQSPTHLIKTRGQQVTLRCSPKSGHDTVSWYQQALGQGPQFIFQYYEEEERQRGNFPDRFSGHQFPNYSSELNVNALLLGDSALYLCASSSMTYSGNQPQHFGDGTRLSIL.

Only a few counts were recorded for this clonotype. The CDR3 DNA follows: TGTGCCAGCATGTCGGGACTAGCGGGAACCGGGGAGCTGTTTTTT. It encodes CASMSGLAGTGELFF. The V gene is TRBV7-2, the J gene TRBJ2-2, with 13 positions matching TRBD2. V shed 7 bases and J 5 bases; nucleotides not matched to a gene: 4. From germline, CDR1 is SGHTA and CDR2 FQGNSA. The CDR3 length is 15 residues.

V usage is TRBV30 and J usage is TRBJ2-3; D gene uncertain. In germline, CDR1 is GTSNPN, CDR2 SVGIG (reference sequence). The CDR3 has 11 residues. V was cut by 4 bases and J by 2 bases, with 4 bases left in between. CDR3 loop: CAWITTDTQYF. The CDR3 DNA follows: TGTGCCTGGATTACCACAGATACGCAGTATTTT.

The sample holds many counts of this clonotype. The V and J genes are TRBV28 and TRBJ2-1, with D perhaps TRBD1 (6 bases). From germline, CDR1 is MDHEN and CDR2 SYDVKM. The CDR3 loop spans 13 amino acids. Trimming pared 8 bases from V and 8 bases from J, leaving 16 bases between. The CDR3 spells CASGETGYHEQFF. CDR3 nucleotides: TGTGCCAGCGGCGAGACAGGTTACCATGAGCAGTTCTTC.

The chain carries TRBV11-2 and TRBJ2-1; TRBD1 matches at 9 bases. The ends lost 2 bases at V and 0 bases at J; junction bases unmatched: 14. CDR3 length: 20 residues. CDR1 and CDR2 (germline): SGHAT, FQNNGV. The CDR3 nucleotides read TGTGCCAGCAGCTTACCTCCGGGACAGGGTATATTCCGCTCCTACAATGAGCAGTTCTTC. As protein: CASSLPPGQGIFRSYNEQFF.

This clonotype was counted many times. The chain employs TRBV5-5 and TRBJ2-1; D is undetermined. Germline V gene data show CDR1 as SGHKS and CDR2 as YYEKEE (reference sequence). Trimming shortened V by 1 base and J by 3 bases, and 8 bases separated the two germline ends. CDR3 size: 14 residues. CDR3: CASSLTVNYNEQFF. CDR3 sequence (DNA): TGTGCCAGCAGCTTGACGGTAAACTACAATGAGCAGTTCTTC.

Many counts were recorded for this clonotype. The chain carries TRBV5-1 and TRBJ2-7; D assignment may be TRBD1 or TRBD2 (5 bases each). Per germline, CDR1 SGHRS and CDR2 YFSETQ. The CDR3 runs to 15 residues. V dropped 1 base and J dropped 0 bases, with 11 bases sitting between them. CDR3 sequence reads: CASSLSPGTSYEQYF. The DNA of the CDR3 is TGCGCCAGCAGCTTGTCCCCGGGGACCTCCTACGAGCAGTACTTC. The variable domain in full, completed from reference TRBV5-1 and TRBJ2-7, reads KAGVTQTPRYLIKTRGQQVTLSCSPISGHRSVSWYQQTPGQGLQFLFEYFSETQRNKGNFPGRFSGRQFSNSRSEMNVSTLELGDSALYLCASSLSPGTSYEQYFGPGTRLTVT.

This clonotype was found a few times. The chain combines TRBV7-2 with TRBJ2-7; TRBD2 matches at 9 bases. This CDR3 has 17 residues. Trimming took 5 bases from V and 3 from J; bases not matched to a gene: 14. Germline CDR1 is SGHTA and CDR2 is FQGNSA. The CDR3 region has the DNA TGTGCCAGCAGCAGAAGAAGGGCTAGCGGGAAGGTCTACGAGCAGTACTTC. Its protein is CASSRRRASGKVYEQYF.

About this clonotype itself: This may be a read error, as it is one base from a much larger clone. This chain's CDR3 is CASRQGVWHPQHF. For the CDR3, the DNA is TGTGCCAGCAGACAGGGGGTTTGGCATCCCCAGCATTTT. The rearrangement uses TRBV6-1 and TRBJ1-5; TRBD1 matches 8 bases. The CDR3 is made up of 13 amino acids. V dropped 6 bases and J dropped 10; count of bases not matched to a gene: 8. Germline V gives CDR1 MNHNS, CDR2 SASEGT.

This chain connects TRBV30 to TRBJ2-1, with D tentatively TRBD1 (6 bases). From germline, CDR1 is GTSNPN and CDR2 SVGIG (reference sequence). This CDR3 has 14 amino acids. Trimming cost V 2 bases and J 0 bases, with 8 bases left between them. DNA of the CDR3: TGTGCCTGGAGTCAGGACAGCTCCTACAATGAGCAGTTCTTC. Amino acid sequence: CAWSQDSSYNEQFF.

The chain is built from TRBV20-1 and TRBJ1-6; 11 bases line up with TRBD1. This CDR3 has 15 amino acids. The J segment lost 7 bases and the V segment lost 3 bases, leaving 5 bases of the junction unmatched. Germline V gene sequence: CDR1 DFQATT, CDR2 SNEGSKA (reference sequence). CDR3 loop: CSASRDRGENSPLHF. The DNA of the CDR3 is TGCAGTGCTAGCCGGGACAGGGGGGAGAATTCACCCCTCCACTTT.